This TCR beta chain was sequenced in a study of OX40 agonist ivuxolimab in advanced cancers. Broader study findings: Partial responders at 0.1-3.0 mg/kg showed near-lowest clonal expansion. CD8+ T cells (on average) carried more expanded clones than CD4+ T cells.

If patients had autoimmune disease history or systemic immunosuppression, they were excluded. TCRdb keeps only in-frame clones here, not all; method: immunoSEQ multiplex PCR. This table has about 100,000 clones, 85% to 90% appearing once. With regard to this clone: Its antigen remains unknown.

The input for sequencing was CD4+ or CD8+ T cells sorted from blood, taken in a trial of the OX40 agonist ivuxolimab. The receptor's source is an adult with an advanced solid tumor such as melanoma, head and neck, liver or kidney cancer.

The CDR3 protein is CAWRGGLRAHEQYF. CDR3 coding DNA: TGTGCCTGGAGAGGGGGCTTGAGGGCCCACGAGCAGTACTTC. V usage is TRBV30 and J usage is TRBJ2-7; 7 bases are a match to TRBD1. This CDR3 region has 14 residues. Germline CDR1 reads GTSNPN; CDR2 reads SVGIG (reference sequence). Germline trimming cut 3 bases from V and 5 bases from J; bases unmatched to any gene: 10.